The 30 T cell receptor beta chains reported below all come from one sample, sequenced in a study of blood T cell repertoires in COVID-19. Here immunoSEQ multiplex PCR was the method, and the copy in TCRdb shows in-frame clones only, minus some. The table records some 200,000 clones, approximately 84% of them present only once. Sequences were obtained from peripheral blood. The source of these receptors is a man older than 75 with acute or convalescent COVID-19.

The V call is TRBV10-3, the J call TRBJ1-4; D perhaps matches TRBD1 (6 bases). Germline values: CDR1 ENHRY, CDR2 SYGVKD. V was pared by 5 bases and J by 4 bases, with 11 bases between. The CDR3 contains 14 residues. The CDR3 DNA sequence: TGTGCCATCAGTAAGGACAGCGGTAATGAAAAACTGTTTTTT. Translating it yields CAISKDSGNEKLFF.

The chain combines TRBV6-1 with TRBJ1-6; TRBD1 might be the D (6 bases). Looked up from germline, CDR1 is MNHNS and CDR2 is SASEGT. The CDR3 runs to 15 residues. With 2 bases removed from V and 10 bases from J, the gap between germline ends came to 15 bases. The CDR3 DNA sequence: TGTGCCAGCAGTGAACTGGGACAAGGGCGGTCACCCCTCCACTTT. It translates to CASSELGQGRSPLHF.

This chain uses TRBV9 with TRBJ2-3; 10 nucleotides agree with TRBD2. The germline gives CDR1 SGDLS, CDR2 YYNGEE. The CDR3 is 16 residues long. Trimming removed 3 bases from V and 5 bases from J; junction bases left unmatched: 9. The CDR3 DNA reads TGTGCCAGCAGCGGCGAAGCGGGAGGGCCAGAAGATACGCAGTATTTT. Amino acids: CASSGEAGGPEDTQYF.

The V and J genes are TRBV7-2 and TRBJ2-5, with D tentatively TRBD2 (6 bases). Germline lookup yields CDR1 SGHTA and CDR2 FQGNSA. V lost 8 bases, J lost 4 bases, and 20 bases lay in between. The CDR3 spans 15 residues. Here the CDR3 DNA reads TGTGCCAGCGAACTTCGGGAGAAAACCGGAGAGACCCAGTACTTC. This encodes CASELREKTGETQYF.

This clone was detected a few times. This chain joins TRBV6-2 or TRBV6-3 and TRBJ1-2, with D hard to call. The length of the CDR3 is 16 residues. Trimming pared 5 bases from V and 4 bases from J, leaving 20 bases between. Looked up from germline, CDR1 is MNHEY and CDR2 is SVGEGT. This CDR3 reads CASSKPGSAQIYGYTF. CDR3 bases: TGTGCCAGCAGTAAACCGGGAAGTGCACAGATCTATGGCTACACCTTC.

The chain uses TRBV5-1 and TRBJ2-2; 10 bases agree with TRBD1. This CDR3 region has 16 residues. Trimming removed 4 bases from V and 4 bases from J; junction bases left unmatched: 7. Germline V CDR1 and CDR2: SGHRS, YFSETQ. CDR3 DNA: TGCGCCAGCAGCCTTCGGACAGGGGGAGGCACCGGGGAGCTGTTTTTT. It is translated as CASSLRTGGGTGELFF.

For this clone: Other DNA sequences in the same sample also yield this CDR3. This sequence joins TRBV27 and TRBJ1-5; D is unclear. The length of the CDR3 is 14 residues. V shed 3 bases and J shed 2 bases, with 8 bases lying between them. Germline V gene data show CDR1 as MNHEY and CDR2 as SMNVEV (reference sequence). This CDR3 reads CASSFSRGNQPQHF. In nucleotides, the CDR3 is TGTGCCAGCAGTTTCTCACGAGGCAATCAGCCCCAGCATTTT.

This clone turned up a few times. The J gene is TRBJ1-2, the V gene TRBV5-4, with 7 bases identical to TRBD1. Germline V lookup: CDR1 SGHNT, CDR2 YYREEE (reference sequence). V lost 0 bases, J lost 4 bases, and 9 bases stayed unmatched. This CDR3 has 16 residues. The CDR3 DNA sequence: TGTGCCAGCAGCTTGGTTGTGACAGGGATGATCTATGGCTACACCTTC. The encoded protein is CASSLVVTGMIYGYTF.

The chain is built from TRBV29-1 and TRBJ2-3; 8 positions match TRBD2. The CDR3 spans 13 residues. Germline V gives CDR1 SQVTM, CDR2 ANQGSEA. V gave up 7 bases and J gave up 5 bases; unmatched junction bases: 8. DNA of the CDR3: TGCAGCGCCCGTACCGGGGGGGGAGATACGCAGTATTTT. Its protein is CSARTGGGDTQYF.

In regard to this clone: The same CDR3 arises from other DNA sequences in this sample as well. V and J are TRBV6-6 and TRBJ1-6; unclear D gene. Germline V lookup: CDR1 MNHNY, CDR2 SVGAGI (reference sequence). V was shortened by 0 bases and J by 6 bases, with 6 bases between the two germline ends. The CDR3 is 14 amino acids. DNA of the CDR3: TGTGCCAGCAGTTACTCGGAGAGTAATTCACCCCTCCACTTT. Protein: CASSYSESNSPLHF.

V gene TRBV5-8 combines with J gene TRBJ2-7; possibly TRBD2 for D (5 bases). The V end lost 5 bases, the J end lost 5 bases, and 14 bases lay between the germline ends. The CDR3 has 13 amino acids. CDR1 is SGHTS and CDR2 is YDEGEE in the germline V gene. CDR3 sequence: CASRGTSINEQYF. The CDR3 nucleotides read TGTGCCAGCAGAGGAACTAGTATTAACGAGCAGTACTTC.

The rearrangement joins TRBV7-2 to TRBJ1-3, with a weak D call TRBD1 (5 bases). This CDR3 comprises 13 residues. Germline assignment: CDR1 SGHTA and CDR2 FQGNSA. Trimming took 4 bases from V and 4 from J, leaving 8 bases between them. This CDR3 is CASSWGEGNTIYF. In DNA, the CDR3 is TGTGCCAGCAGCTGGGGGGAAGGAAACACCATATATTTT.

This clone showed up just once. This chain connects TRBV6-1 to TRBJ2-7, with 15 nucleotides matching TRBD2. The CDR3 length is 20 residues. J lost 1 base, V lost 3 bases, and 13 bases had no gene match. The germline CDR1 and CDR2 sequences are MNHNS and SASEGT. CDR3 in amino acids: CASSDPAGTSGRRRSYEQYF. CDR3 in DNA: TGTGCCAGCAGTGACCCTGCCGGGACTAGCGGGAGGCGAAGATCCTACGAGCAGTACTTC.

CDR3 in amino acids: CATSRTQGARNTEAFF. CDR3 in DNA: TGTGCCACCAGCAGAACCCAGGGGGCCAGGAACACTGAAGCTTTCTTT. The V and J genes are TRBV15 and TRBJ1-1, with 8 bases fitting TRBD1. V lost 2 bases to trimming and J lost 1 base; unmatched junction nucleotides: 6. The CDR3 is 16 amino acids. Per the germline V gene, CDR1 is LNHNV and CDR2 is YYDKDF (reference sequence). The variable domain in full, completed from reference TRBV15 and TRBJ1-1, reads DAMVIQNPRYQVTQFGKPVTLSCSQTLNHNVMYWYQQKSSQAPKLLFHYYDKDFNNEADTPDNFQSRRPNTSFCFLDIRSPGLGDTAMYLCATSRTQGARNTEAFFGQGTRLTVV.

V gene TRBV13 combines with J gene TRBJ2-7, with D tentatively TRBD2 (6 bases). V gave up 5 bases and J gave up 1 base, with 18 bases separating them. From germline, CDR1 is PRHDT and CDR2 FYEKMQ (reference sequence). The CDR3 extends over 16 amino acids. The CDR3 loop is CASSSFRDSVSYEQYV. CDR3 coding DNA: TGTGCCAGCAGCAGTTTCCGGGACTCCGTGTCCTACGAGCAGTACGTC.

The chain combines TRBV28 with TRBJ2-3; no clear D gene. This CDR3 has 17 residues. CDR1 is MDHEN and CDR2 is SYDVKM in the germline V gene. The ends were cut back, 8 bases at V and 1 base at J, with 22 bases in the middle. CDR3 region: CASRLGRPYIGTDTQYF. Written as DNA, the CDR3 is TGTGCCAGCCGGCTCGGCAGGCCGTATATTGGCACAGATACGCAGTATTTT.

The chain has TRBV25-1 and TRBJ1-5, with 11 bases identical to TRBD1. The CDR3 length is 18 residues. The ends lost 5 bases at V and 4 bases at J; junction bases unmatched: 13. Germline V CDR1 and CDR2: MGHDK, SYGVNS. The CDR3 loop reads CASSFRGPRDRGNQPQHF. In nucleotides, the CDR3 is TGTGCCAGCAGTTTCCGTGGACCCCGGGACAGGGGGAATCAGCCCCAGCATTTT. Full variable domain (outside the CDR3, taken from reference TRBV25-1 and TRBJ1-5): EADIYQTPRYLVIGTGKKITLECSQTMGHDKMYWYQQDPGMELHLIHYSYGVNSTEKGDLSSESTVSRIRTEHFPLTLESARPSHTSQYLCASSFRGPRDRGNQPQHFGDGTRLSIL.

V and J are TRBV2 and TRBJ1-2, with no clear D. Germline values: CDR1 SNHLY, CDR2 FYNNEI. V was clipped by 10 bases and J by 2 bases, with 5 bases between them. The CDR3 is 10 amino acids. For the CDR3, the DNA is TGTGCCACCCGGAACTATGGCTACACCTTC. This encodes CATRNYGYTF.

This clone has a single count. The rearrangement joins TRBV11-2 to TRBJ2-1; possibly TRBD1 for D (6 bases). The CDR3 has 15 residues. With 4 bases removed from V and 0 bases from J, the gap between germline ends came to 10 bases. Looked up from germline, CDR1 is SGHAT and CDR2 is FQNNGV. The DNA for the CDR3 is TGTGCCAGCAGCTACACAGGGACCTCCTACAATGAGCAGTTCTTC. Amino acid sequence: CASSYTGTSYNEQFF.

The table lists this clone with many counts. The chain combines TRBV5-1 with TRBJ2-2, with 7 bases fitting TRBD2. Germline V gene data show CDR1 as SGHRS and CDR2 as YFSETQ. The CDR3 contains 18 residues. V lost 2 bases and J lost 0; bases outside the gene matches: 10. The CDR3 DNA is TGCGCCAGCAGCTTTTTTCAAGATGCGGGAGCGAACACCGGGGAGCTGTTTTTT. It yields the protein CASSFFQDAGANTGELFF.

The rearrangement links TRBV6-6 to TRBJ1-1; possible D gene TRBD1, 5 bases. CDR3 length: 15 amino acids. With 6 bases removed from V and 0 bases from J, the gap between germline ends came to 14 bases. Looked up from germline, CDR1 is MNHNY and CDR2 is SVGAGI (reference sequence). The CDR3 coding sequence is TGTGCCAGCAGGGCAGTCACAGGCTTGAACACTGAAGCTTTCTTT. Its protein product is CASRAVTGLNTEAFF.

The chain employs TRBV28 and TRBJ2-5, with TRBD1 matching over 9 bases. J gave up 5 bases and V 4 bases, and 5 bases lay outside the gene matches. The CDR3 runs to 14 residues. Germline assignment: CDR1 MDHEN and CDR2 SYDVKM. CDR3 in DNA: TGTGCCAGCAGTTCCACAGGGGGCTTGGAGACCCAGTACTTC. Translating gives CASSSTGGLETQYF.

This chain connects TRBV25-1 to TRBJ1-2; D is possibly TRBD1 (5 bases). CDR1 is MGHDK, CDR2 SYGVNS, per germline. V lost 2 bases and J 5 bases, leaving 12 bases between the germline ends. The length of the CDR3 is 14 residues. The CDR3 sequence is CASSEGGTAYGYTF. In DNA form, the CDR3 reads TGTGCCAGCAGTGAAGGGGGGACGGCGTATGGCTACACCTTC.

The CDR3 protein is CASSYYGGQETQYF. The CDR3 DNA reads TGTGCCAGCAGTTACTACGGGGGACAAGAGACCCAGTACTTC. The V and J genes are TRBV6-5 and TRBJ2-5; maybe TRBD2 (6 bases). The V gene lost 1 base and the J gene lost 2 bases, with 8 bases spanning the gap. Germline V lookup: CDR1 MNHEY, CDR2 SVGAGI. The CDR3 contains 14 residues.

The chain employs TRBV7-9 and TRBJ1-2, with 8 bases aligning to TRBD1. The CDR3 loop spans 15 amino acids. The V gene end was trimmed by 3 bases and the J gene end by 5 bases; junction bases not matched to a gene: 8. Germline CDR1 SEHNR, CDR2 FQNEAQ (reference sequence). The CDR3 coding sequence is TGTGCCAGCAGCTTGGGACAGGCGAAGGGTTATGGCTACACCTTC. Its protein is CASSLGQAKGYGYTF.

CDR3 coding DNA: TGTGCCATCAAAGCTCGGGACTCAGCGCATGGCTACACCTTC. It specifies CAIKARDSAHGYTF. The chain is built from TRBV10-3 and TRBJ1-2; tentative D call: TRBD1 (5 bases). The V and J ends lost 7 bases and 6 bases respectively, with 18 bases between them. The CDR3 is 14 amino acids. The germline V gene has CDR1 ENHRY and CDR2 SYGVKD.

V and J are TRBV7-9 and TRBJ1-5; a possible D gene is TRBD1 (5 bases). Germline CDR1 is SEHNR and CDR2 is FQNEAQ (reference sequence). Trimming removed 5 bases at V and 7 bases at J, with 21 bases between. The CDR3 covers 16 residues. DNA for the CDR3: TGTGCCAGCAGCCCAGGCGGGGGAGGGGTAGGGCAGCCCCAGCATTTT. This encodes CASSPGGGGVGQPQHF.

The chain recombines TRBV29-1 with TRBJ1-2; unclear D gene. Deletions cut 0 bases from V and 2 bases from J, with 13 bases between. The CDR3 runs to 15 residues. Per the germline V gene, CDR1 is SQVTM and CDR2 is ANQGSEA. This CDR3 is CSVEDHGGPNYGYTF. CDR3 DNA: TGCAGCGTTGAAGATCACGGAGGACCAAACTATGGCTACACCTTC.

The V gene is TRBV2, the J gene TRBJ2-7; TRBD1 is a possible D gene (5 bases). The V end lost 5 bases, the J end lost 2 bases, and 10 bases lay between the germline ends. CDR3 length: 13 amino acids. Looked up from germline, CDR1 is SNHLY and CDR2 is FYNNEI. The CDR3 reads CASSPQGPYEQYF. Written as DNA, the CDR3 is TGTGCCAGCAGTCCCCAGGGCCCCTACGAGCAGTACTTC.

In this sample, this clone turned up once. J is TRBJ2-6 and V is TRBV7-3, with 10 bases identical to TRBD2. The CDR3 covers 21 residues. V lost 0 bases to trimming and J lost 0 bases; unmatched junction nucleotides: 11. Germline V gene sequence: CDR1 SGHTA, CDR2 FQGTGA. The CDR3, as DNA: TGTGCCAGCAGCTTAACTCAAACAGGACTAGCGGTCGCCTCTGGGGCCAACGTCCTGACTTTC. Translated: CASSLTQTGLAVASGANVLTF.